Below are 18 T cell receptor beta chains sequenced from a single sample in a study of vaccination effects on CD4 cells after COVID-19. TCRdb's table, derived via immunoSEQ multiplex PCR, lists solely in-frame clones and lacks some. Of fewer than 40,000 clones detected, approximately 84% appear once; the ten largest clones hold around 2%. Before any sequencing was done, the ViraFEST assay used viral peptide pools to expand antigen-specific CD4+ T cells. Investigators separated out CD4+ T cells once 10 days of culture had passed. The cohort was immunized with two doses of either the BNT162b2 or mRNA-1273 vaccine. Their antigens are not known. Sequencing used CD4+ T cells from PBMCs cultured with HCoV-NL63 spike peptides, obtained after COVID-19 vaccination. These receptors came from a human donor who received a COVID-19 vaccine. Some clones in this sample may be carry-over from other donors' samples.

The rearrangement joins TRBV19 to TRBJ1-2; D not certain. This CDR3 spans 15 amino acids. With 0 bases removed from V and 2 bases from J, the gap between germline ends came to 10 bases. CDR1 and CDR2 from the germline V gene are LNHDA and SQIVND (reference sequence). CDR3 bases: TGTGCCAGTAGTATAGACTATAGGGTAAACTATGGCTACACCTTC. Translation: CASSIDYRVNYGYTF.

The CDR3, as DNA: TGCGCCAGCAGCCAAGGACTAGCGGGGGGATCAGATACGCAGTATTTT. Its protein is CASSQGLAGGSDTQYF. The rearrangement joins TRBV4-3 to TRBJ2-3, with TRBD2 matching over 13 bases. The V gene's germline CDR1 is LGHNA and CDR2 YSLEER. This CDR3 is built from 16 residues. With 1 base clipped from V and 4 bases from J, the junction kept 2 bases outside the gene matches.

The CDR3 sequence is CASSTRGWGDEKLFF. The CDR3 nucleotides read TGTGCCAGCAGTACCCGAGGTTGGGGAGATGAAAAACTGTTTTTT. V usage is TRBV2 and J usage is TRBJ1-4; D remains unclear. The CDR3 is made up of 15 amino acids. V gave up 5 bases and J gave up 6 bases, with 16 bases separating them. CDR1 is SNHLY and CDR2 is FYNNEI in the germline V gene.

The chain is built from TRBV6-2 or TRBV6-3 and TRBJ2-2; D gene uncertain. The V end was cut by 4 bases, the J end by 1 base, with 7 bases between. CDR1 and CDR2 from the germline V gene are MNHEY and SVGEGT. This CDR3 region has 14 residues. The CDR3: CASSFQRNTGELFF. The CDR3 DNA is TGTGCCAGCAGTTTTCAAAGGAACACCGGGGAGCTGTTTTTT.

This sequence joins TRBV2 and TRBJ2-3; D is ambiguous. The CDR3 length is 14 residues. CDR1 and CDR2 (germline): SNHLY, FYNNEI. V shed 7 bases and J shed 0 bases, with 11 bases lying between them. This CDR3 reads CASTRTASTDTQYF. The CDR3, as DNA: TGTGCCAGCACTCGGACGGCGAGCACAGATACGCAGTATTTT.

The genes are TRBV6-1 and TRBJ1-6; possible D gene TRBD1, 5 bases. CDR3 length: 14 amino acids. The germline gives CDR1 MNHNS, CDR2 SASEGT. V was pared by 3 bases and J by 9 bases, with 12 bases between. DNA of the CDR3: TGTGCCAGCAGTGAGACAGTATTCGGTTCACCCCTCCACTTT. Translation gives CASSETVFGSPLHF.

This CDR3 is CASRRSTEAFF. The DNA for the CDR3 is TGTGCCAGCCGGAGGTCGACTGAAGCTTTCTTT. The rearrangement joins TRBV13 to TRBJ1-1, with D hard to call. The CDR3 runs 11 residues. Germline values: CDR1 PRHDT, CDR2 FYEKMQ (reference sequence). Trimming stripped 8 bases from V and 5 bases from J, with 9 bases between.

This chain uses TRBV7-2 with TRBJ2-2, with D possibly being TRBD2 (6 bases). CDR3 length: 16 residues. V lost 1 base to trimming and J lost 4 bases, with 13 bases between them. The germline gives CDR1 SGHTA, CDR2 FQGNSA. The CDR3 coding sequence is TGTGCCAGCAGCTTAGTTTCCGGGGGAATCACCGGGGAGCTGTTTTTT. Encoded protein: CASSLVSGGITGELFF.

J is TRBJ1-3 and V is TRBV6-5; 7 bases map to TRBD1. The CDR3 totals 14 residues. V gave up 2 bases and J gave up 4 bases; unmatched junction bases: 2. CDR1 is MNHEY, CDR2 SVGAGI, per germline. The CDR3 DNA reads TGTGCCAGCAGTTACGACAGGGTCGGAAACACCATATATTTT. Its translation: CASSYDRVGNTIYF.

The chain has TRBV12-3 or TRBV12-4 and TRBJ1-2; D perhaps matches TRBD1 (6 bases). V was trimmed by 5 bases and J by 2 bases, leaving 9 bases between them. This CDR3 contains 13 residues. The CDR3 reads CASSPTGNYGYTF. CDR3 nucleotide sequence: TGTGCCAGCAGTCCTACAGGGAACTATGGCTACACCTTC.

This chain uses TRBV6-6 with TRBJ2-5; 12 nucleotides align to TRBD1. With 7 bases clipped from V and 5 bases from J, the junction kept 8 bases outside the gene matches. CDR3 length: 15 residues. Germline V gives CDR1 MNHNY, CDR2 SVGAGI (reference sequence). The CDR3 region is CASMSGQGARETQYF. CDR3 sequence (DNA): TGTGCCAGCATGTCGGGACAGGGGGCAAGGGAGACCCAGTACTTC.

This chain uses TRBV24-1 with TRBJ1-1, with 10 bases matching TRBD1. Germline trimming cut 10 bases from V and 4 bases from J; bases unmatched to any gene: 8. In germline, CDR1 is KGHDR, CDR2 SFDVKD. This CDR3 has 14 residues. CDR3 in DNA: TGTGCCACAGCCGGGACAGGGGACGGCACTGAAGCTTTCTTT. Residues: CATAGTGDGTEAFF.

The V and J genes are TRBV5-1 and TRBJ1-4, with a weak D call TRBD1 (5 bases). V was pared by 0 bases and J by 7 bases, with 19 bases between. The CDR3 length is 17 residues. Germline V gene data show CDR1 as SGHRS and CDR2 as YFSETQ. The CDR3 region is CASSLGFLRGEGEKLFF. The CDR3 DNA sequence: TGCGCCAGCAGCTTGGGATTCTTAAGGGGAGAGGGTGAAAAACTGTTTTTT.

This chain connects TRBV10-3 to TRBJ2-7, with 7 bases lining up with TRBD1. With 4 bases clipped from V and 3 bases from J, the junction kept 3 bases outside the gene matches. The CDR3 length is 13 residues. Looked up from germline, CDR1 is ENHRY and CDR2 is SYGVKD. CDR3 DNA: TGTGCCATCAGTGCCGCAGGGGGCTACGAGCAGTACGTC. As protein: CAISAAGGYEQYV.

The rearrangement uses TRBV9 and TRBJ2-1; 7 bases map to TRBD2. The CDR3 has 13 amino acids. CDR1 is SGDLS, CDR2 YYNGEE, per germline. The V and J ends lost 7 bases and 4 bases, in that order; junction bases with no gene match: 5. Here the CDR3 DNA reads TGTGCCAGCGGTCGGGGGGAATACAATGAGCAGTTCTTC. Amino acids: CASGRGEYNEQFF.

The chain has TRBV7-9 and TRBJ2-7; no reliable D call. Trimming removed 2 bases at V and 6 bases at J, with 14 bases between. This CDR3 region has 14 residues. Germline-derived CDR1 and CDR2 are SEHNR and FQNEAQ (reference sequence). CDR3 sequence (DNA): TGTGCCAGCAGCTTAAGTGGGTCTAGTTCCGAGCAGTACGTC. This sequence encodes CASSLSGSSSEQYV.

The chain is built from TRBV19 and TRBJ2-1; a weak D match, TRBD2 (5 bases). Trimming shortened V by 3 bases and J by 9 bases, and 9 bases separated the two germline ends. Germline-derived CDR1 and CDR2 are LNHDA and SQIVND (reference sequence). This CDR3 is built from 12 residues. Here the CDR3 reads CASSITGSEQFF. The CDR3 DNA follows: TGTGCCAGTAGTATTACGGGGAGTGAGCAGTTCTTC. Supplemented by reference TRBV19 and TRBJ2-1, the full variable domain reads DGGITQSPKYLFRKEGQNVTLSCEQNLNHDAMYWYRQDPGQGLRLIYYSQIVNDFQKGDIAEGYSVSREKKESFPLTVTSAQKNPTAFYLCASSITGSEQFFGPGTRLTVL.

This chain connects TRBV18 to TRBJ1-6, with D unclear. This CDR3 spans 13 amino acids. The V gene's germline CDR1 is KGHSH and CDR2 LQKENI. V lost 2 bases and J 14 bases, leaving 13 bases between the germline ends. Here the CDR3 reads CASSPTGEFALHF. The CDR3 nucleotides read TGTGCCAGCTCACCAACTGGGGAGTTCGCCCTCCACTTT.